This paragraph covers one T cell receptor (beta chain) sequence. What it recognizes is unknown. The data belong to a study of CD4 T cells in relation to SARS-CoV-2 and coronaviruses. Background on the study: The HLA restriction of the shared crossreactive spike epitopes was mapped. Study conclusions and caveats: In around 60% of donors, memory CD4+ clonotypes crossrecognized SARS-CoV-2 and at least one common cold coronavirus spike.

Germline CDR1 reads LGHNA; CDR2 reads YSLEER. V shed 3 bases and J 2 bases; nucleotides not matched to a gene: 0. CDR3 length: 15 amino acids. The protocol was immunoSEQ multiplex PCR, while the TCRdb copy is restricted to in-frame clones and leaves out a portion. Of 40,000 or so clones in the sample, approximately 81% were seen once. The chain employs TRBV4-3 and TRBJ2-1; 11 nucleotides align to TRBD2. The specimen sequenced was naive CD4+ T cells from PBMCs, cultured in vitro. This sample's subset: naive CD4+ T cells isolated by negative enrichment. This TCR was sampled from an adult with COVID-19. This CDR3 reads CASSQTSGTYNEQFF. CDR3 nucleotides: TGCGCCAGCAGCCAGACTAGCGGGACCTACAATGAGCAGTTCTTC.